These T cell receptor beta chains were read from a single sample in a study of early stage breast cancer tumors. Assay: immunoSEQ multiplex PCR; the TCRdb copy retains only in-frame clones and omits some. The sample carries fewer than 80,000 clones, 65% to 85% recorded once. The specimen sequenced was blood. The receptor set was obtained from a person aged 35 to 50 with breast cancer. CDR3s include the opening cysteine and the closing phenylalanine or tryptophan. The D gene is left open where the match is weak. Not every row has a clone size; where given, it reads once, few, many or a size class.

clone_size,v_call,j_call,d_call,cdr3_nt,cdr3_aa
NA,TRBV19,TRBJ2-5,NA,TGTGCCAGTAGTATGGGCGTAGAGACCCAGTACTTC,CASSMGVETQYF
NA,TRBV11-2,TRBJ2-1,TRBD2,TGTGCCAGCAGACCGGGCCTAGCGGGAAGGTATGAGCAGTTCTTC,CASRPGLAGRYEQFF
NA,TRBV18,TRBJ1-2,TRBD1,TGTGCCAGCTCAGCGTCACAGGGGGCTCTGTCCTCCTATGGCTACACCTTC,CASSASQGALSSYGYTF
few,TRBV7-8,TRBJ2-1,TRBD2,TGTGCCAGCAGCTTACTAGCGGGAGGGCACAATGAGCAGTTCTTC,CASSLLAGGHNEQFF
NA,TRBV18,TRBJ1-1,NA,TGTGCCAGCTCACCTGGTAGGCAGGGGTTAAAACCTGAAGCTTTCTTT,CASSPGRQGLKPEAFF
NA,TRBV5-1,TRBJ1-5,TRBD1,TGCGCCAGCAGCTTGGAGACAGGGGGCAATCAGCCCCAGCATTTT,CASSLETGGNQPQHF
NA,TRBV6-1,TRBJ1-4,NA,TGTGCCAGCAGTGGGGAGACCGGGGAAAAACTGTTTTTT,CASSGETGEKLFF
NA,TRBV28,TRBJ2-7,TRBD2,TGTGCCAGCAGTCGGGGACTAGCGGGAGTTGGCGAGCAGTACTTC,CASSRGLAGVGEQYF
few,TRBV6-5,TRBJ2-2,NA,TGTGCCAGCTCCGGCGATACCGGGGAGCTGTTTTTT,CASSGDTGELFF
NA,TRBV4-1,TRBJ2-1,NA,TGCGCCAGCAGCCAAGATCAAACGGACTCCTTCCGACGGGAGCAGTTCTTC,CASSQDQTDSFRREQFF
NA,TRBV30,TRBJ2-7,NA,TGTGCCTGGAGTGTTTCTTACGAGCAGTACTTC,CAWSVSYEQYF
NA,TRBV7-6,TRBJ2-2,NA,TGTGCCAGCAGCTTAGAGGGGGGGTACGGAGATCCCGGGGAGCTGTTTTTT,CASSLEGGYGDPGELFF
NA,TRBV12-5,TRBJ2-3,TRBD2,TGTGCTAGTGGAGGACCGGGACTAGCGGGAGGAACGCAGTATTTT,CASGGPGLAGGTQYF
NA,TRBV28,TRBJ1-1,NA,TGTGCCAGCAGTACTCCGGGGGGTACCACTGAAGCTTTCTTT,CASSTPGGTTEAFF
NA,TRBV5-6,TRBJ2-7,TRBD2,TGTGCCAGCAGCCCGGGGGGTCGGATTTTGGGCGAGCAGTACTTC,CASSPGGRILGEQYF
NA,TRBV5-1,TRBJ2-7,TRBD1,TGCGCCAGCAGCTGGGACAGCTCCTACGAGCAGTACTTC,CASSWDSSYEQYF
few,TRBV5-4,TRBJ1-1,NA,TGTGCCAGCAGCTTCTTGAACACTGAAGCTTTCTTT,CASSFLNTEAFF
few,TRBV28,TRBJ2-7,NA,TGTGCCAGCAGTATCACTAGCCCCGGGGCCTACGAGCAGTACTTC,CASSITSPGAYEQYF
NA,TRBV28,TRBJ1-5,NA,TGTGCCAGCAGTATACCAGGGGGCAATCAGCCCCAGCATTTT,CASSIPGGNQPQHF
NA,TRBV4-1,TRBJ1-4,NA,TGCGCCAGCAGCCTTCAAGTACTGGGACGTGAAAAACTGTTTTTT,CASSLQVLGREKLFF
NA,TRBV5-1,TRBJ2-1,TRBD1,TGCGCCAGCCGGACAGGGGGCGGGACCTACAATGAGCAGTTCTTC,CASRTGGGTYNEQFF
once,TRBV28,TRBJ2-7,TRBD1,TGTGCCAGCACCCGGGACAGTGGCTCCTACGAGCAGTACTTC,CASTRDSGSYEQYF
NA,TRBV9,TRBJ1-4,NA,TGTGCCAGCAGTCCGGGACTTCGAGGGGGAAAACTGTTTTTT,CASSPGLRGGKLFF
NA,TRBV6-1,TRBJ2-5,NA,TGTGCCAGCAGTGAAGTCTCGTACGGTCAGAGGACGACCCAGTACTTC,CASSEVSYGQRTTQYF
NA,TRBV6-5,TRBJ2-7,NA,TGTGCCAGCAGTTACTCGAGCGGATCCCTCTACGAGCAGTACTTC,CASSYSSGSLYEQYF
once,TRBV6-6,TRBJ2-7,NA,TGTGCCAGCAGTGGCAGGGTACCCTACGAGCAGTACTTC,CASSGRVPYEQYF
NA,TRBV7-3,TRBJ1-1,NA,TGTGCCAGCAGCTTAGGACAGACACCGGCTTTCTTT,CASSLGQTPAFF
NA,TRBV28,TRBJ1-1,NA,TGTGCCAGCAGTTTATTCCAGGGAATAATGAACACTGAAGCTTTCTTT,CASSLFQGIMNTEAFF
NA,TRBV6-5,TRBJ2-5,TRBD2,TGTGCCAGCAGTTACTCGGGAGGGACTATACAAGAGACCCAGTACTTC,CASSYSGGTIQETQYF
NA,TRBV6-5,TRBJ1-5,NA,TGTGCCAGCAGTTACTCAGGGGATCAGCCCCAGCATTTT,CASSYSGDQPQHF